Here is one TCR beta chain with its context. The data stem from a study of blood T cell repertoires in COVID-19. Study in general: Sources were T cells, B-cell-depleted T cells, or PBMCs; the material itself was cDNA or gDNA.

This CDR3 has 14 amino acids. The germline V and J ends were trimmed by 7 bases and 1 base, with 12 bases remaining between them. Germline CDR1 and CDR2: KGHDR and SFDVKD. Clones were read by immunoSEQ multiplex PCR, and TCRdb kept only the in-frame ones, dropping some. The data contain more than 85,000 clones, more than 75% of them seen just once; the ten biggest clones take up approximately 18%. The sequence was collected from a human donor in a cohort sampled during active COVID-19. Sequenced material: peripheral blood. V and J are TRBV24-1 and TRBJ1-1, with D tentatively TRBD1 (5 bases). The CDR3 here is CATRGGQGNTEAFF. Written as DNA, the CDR3 is TGTGCCACCAGAGGTGGGCAGGGGAACACTGAAGCTTTCTTT.